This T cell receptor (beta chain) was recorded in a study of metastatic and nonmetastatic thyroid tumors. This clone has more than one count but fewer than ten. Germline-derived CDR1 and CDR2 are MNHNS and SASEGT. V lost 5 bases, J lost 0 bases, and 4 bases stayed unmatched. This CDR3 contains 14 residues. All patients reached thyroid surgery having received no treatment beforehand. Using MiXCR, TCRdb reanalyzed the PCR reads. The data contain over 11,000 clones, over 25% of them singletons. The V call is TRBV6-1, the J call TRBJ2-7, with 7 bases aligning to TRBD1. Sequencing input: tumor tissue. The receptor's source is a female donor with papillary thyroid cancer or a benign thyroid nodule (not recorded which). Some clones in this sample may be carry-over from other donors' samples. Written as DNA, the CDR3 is TGTGCCAGCAGTTGGGACAGAAGCTCCTACGAGCAGTACTTC. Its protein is CASSWDRSSYEQYF.